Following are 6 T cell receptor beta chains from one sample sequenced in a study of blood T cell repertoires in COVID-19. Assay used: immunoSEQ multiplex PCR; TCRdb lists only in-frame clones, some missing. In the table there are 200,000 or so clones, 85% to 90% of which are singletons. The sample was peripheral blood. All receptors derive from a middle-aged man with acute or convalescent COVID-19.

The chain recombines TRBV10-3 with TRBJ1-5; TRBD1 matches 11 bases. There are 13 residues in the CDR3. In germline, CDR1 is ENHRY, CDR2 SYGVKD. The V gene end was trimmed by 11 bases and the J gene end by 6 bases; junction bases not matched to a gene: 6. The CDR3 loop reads CAARTGGGQPQHF. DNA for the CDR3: TGTGCCGCCAGGACAGGGGGCGGTCAGCCCCAGCATTTT.

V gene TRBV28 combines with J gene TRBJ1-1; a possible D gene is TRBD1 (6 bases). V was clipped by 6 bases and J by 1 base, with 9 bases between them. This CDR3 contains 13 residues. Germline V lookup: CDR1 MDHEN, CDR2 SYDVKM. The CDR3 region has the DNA TGTGCCAGCAGGGGGGCGCGGAACACTGAAGCTTTCTTT. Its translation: CASRGARNTEAFF.

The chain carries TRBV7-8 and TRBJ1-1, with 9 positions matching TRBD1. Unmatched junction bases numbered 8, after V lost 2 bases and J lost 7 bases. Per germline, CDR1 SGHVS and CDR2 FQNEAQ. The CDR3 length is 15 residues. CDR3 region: CASSLRGQGGGEAFF. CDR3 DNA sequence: TGTGCCAGCAGCTTAAGGGGACAGGGTGGCGGTGAAGCTTTCTTT.

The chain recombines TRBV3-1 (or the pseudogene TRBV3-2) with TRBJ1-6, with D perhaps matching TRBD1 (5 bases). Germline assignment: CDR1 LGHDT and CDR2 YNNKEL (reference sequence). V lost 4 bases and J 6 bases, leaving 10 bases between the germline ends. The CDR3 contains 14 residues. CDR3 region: CASSPLQGNSPLHF. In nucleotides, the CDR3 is TGTGCCAGCAGCCCGCTTCAGGGTAATTCACCCCTCCACTTT.

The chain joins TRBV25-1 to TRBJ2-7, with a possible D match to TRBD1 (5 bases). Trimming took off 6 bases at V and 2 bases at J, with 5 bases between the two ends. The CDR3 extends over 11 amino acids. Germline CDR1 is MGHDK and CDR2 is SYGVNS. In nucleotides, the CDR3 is TGTGCCAGCAGACAGGCCTACGAGCAGTACTTC. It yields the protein CASRQAYEQYF.

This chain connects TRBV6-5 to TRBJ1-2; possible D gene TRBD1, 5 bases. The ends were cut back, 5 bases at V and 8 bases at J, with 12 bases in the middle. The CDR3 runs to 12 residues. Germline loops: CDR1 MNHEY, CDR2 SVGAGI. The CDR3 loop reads CASSTQGVGYTF. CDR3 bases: TGTGCCAGCAGTACTCAGGGTGTAGGCTACACCTTC.